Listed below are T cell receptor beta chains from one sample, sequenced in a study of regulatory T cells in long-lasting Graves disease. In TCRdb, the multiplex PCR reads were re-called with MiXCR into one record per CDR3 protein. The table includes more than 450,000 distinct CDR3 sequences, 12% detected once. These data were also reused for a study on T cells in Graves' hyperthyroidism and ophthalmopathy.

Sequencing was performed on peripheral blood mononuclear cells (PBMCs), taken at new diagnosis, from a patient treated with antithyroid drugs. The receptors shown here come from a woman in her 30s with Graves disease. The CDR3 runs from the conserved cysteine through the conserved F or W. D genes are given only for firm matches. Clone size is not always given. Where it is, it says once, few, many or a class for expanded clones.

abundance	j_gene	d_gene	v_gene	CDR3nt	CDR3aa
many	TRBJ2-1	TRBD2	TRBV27	TGTGCCAGCAGTTTATCGACTAGCGGGCATGAGCAGTTCTTC	CASSLSTSGHEQFF
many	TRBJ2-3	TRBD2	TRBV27	TGTGCCAGCAGTTCCCTTAAACTAGCGGAGACCACAGATACGCAGTATTTT	CASSSLKLAETTDTQYF
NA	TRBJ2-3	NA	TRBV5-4	TGTGCCAGCAGCTCGAAACGGGAGTTGTCAGATACGCAGTATTTT	CASSSKRELSDTQYF
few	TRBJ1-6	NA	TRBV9	TGTGCCAGCAGCGTAGAACAGGGACGCAATTCACCCCTCCACTTT	CASSVEQGRNSPLHF
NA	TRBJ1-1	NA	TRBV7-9	TGTGCCAGCAGCTTAGAGCTGGGGAACACTGAAGCTTTCTTT	CASSLELGNTEAFF
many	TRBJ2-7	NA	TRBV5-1	NA	CASSLVSGRASSLSYEQYF
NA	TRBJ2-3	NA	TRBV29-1	TGCAGCGTTGAAAGGGTTAAAAGCACAGATACGCAGTATTTT	CSVERVKSTDTQYF
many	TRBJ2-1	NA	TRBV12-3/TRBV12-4	TGTGCCAGCAGTTTGGAGAGTTGGGCGGGAAGCTCCTACAATGAGCAGTTCTTC	CASSLESWAGSSYNEQFF
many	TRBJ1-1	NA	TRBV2	TGTGCCAGCAGCTTTCCAAAAATAGGGGGAGAGAACACTGAAGCTTTCTTT	CASSFPKIGGENTEAFF
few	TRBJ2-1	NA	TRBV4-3	TGCGCCAGCAGCCAAAAAAGGGCGGGGTACGAGCAGTTCTTC	CASSQKRAGYEQFF
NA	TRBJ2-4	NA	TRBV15	TGTGCCACCAGCAGTCCCAAAAACATTCAGTACTTC	CATSSPKNIQYF
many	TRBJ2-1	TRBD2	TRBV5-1	TGCGCCAGCAGCTTGGTCCCAGCGGGAGGTTCTAATGAGCAGTTCTTC	CASSLVPAGGSNEQFF
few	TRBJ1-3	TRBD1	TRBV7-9	TGTGCCAGCAGCTTAGCTGTCTTTACTGGGACAGCTGGAAACACCATATATTTT	CASSLAVFTGTAGNTIYF
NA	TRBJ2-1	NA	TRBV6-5	TGTGCAGCAGTTAAATTAGGGCTGAACAATGAGCAGTTCTTC	CAAVKLGLNNEQFF
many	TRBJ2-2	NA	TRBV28	TGTGCCAGCAGTTTAGGGCTCCTCTACCGGGCGAACACCGGGGAGCTGTTTTTT	CASSLGLLYRANTGELFF
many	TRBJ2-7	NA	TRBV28	TGTGCCAGCACAGCGGTGAGCTCCTACGAGCAGTACTTC	CASTAVSSYEQYF
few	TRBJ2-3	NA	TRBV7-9	TGTGCCAGCAGCTTCCCAGCCAGCACAGATACGCAGTATTTT	CASSFPASTDTQYF
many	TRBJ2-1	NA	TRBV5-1	TGCGCCAGCAGCTTAGGGGCCCTACCTGGCAATGAGCAGTTCTTC	CASSLGALPGNEQFF
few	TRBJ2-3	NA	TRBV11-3	TGTGCCAGCAGCCGACCGACCGAACCGGGGACAGATACGCAGTATTTT	CASSRPTEPGTDTQYF
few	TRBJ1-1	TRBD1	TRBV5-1	TGTGCCAGCAGCCACCTTACTGGGACAGATGAAGCTTTCTTT	CASSHLTGTDEAFF
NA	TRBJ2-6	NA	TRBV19	TGTGCCAGTAGTATAAGGGTGGCTGGGGCCAACGTCCTGACTTTC	CASSIRVAGANVLTF
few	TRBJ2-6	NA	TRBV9	TGTGCCAGCAGAGCTACAGGGTATGGGGCCAACGTCCTGACTTTC	CASRATGYGANVLTF
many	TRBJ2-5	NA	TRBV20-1	TGCAGTGCTAGAGATAGGTTCCGACAGAGGCAAGAGACCCAGTACTTC	CSARDRFRQRQETQYF
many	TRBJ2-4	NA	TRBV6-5	TGTGCCAGCAGTTACTCGGGGGACATCTCCAAAAACATTCAGTACTTC	CASSYSGDISKNIQYF
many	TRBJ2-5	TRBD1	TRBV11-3	TGTGCCAGCGGGACAGTCCAAGAGACCCAGTACTTC	CASGTVQETQYF
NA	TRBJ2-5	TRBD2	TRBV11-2	TGTGCCAGCAGCCCCGGGACTAGCGGAAGGAAGACCCAGTACTTC	CASSPGTSGRKTQYF
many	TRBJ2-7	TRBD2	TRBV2	TGTGCCAGCAGTGAAGCTCCCGGCGGGAGGGTCTACGAGCAGTACTTC	CASSEAPGGRVYEQYF
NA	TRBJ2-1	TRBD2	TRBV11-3	TGTGCCAGCAGCTTAGCTAGCGGGGGGGTCTACAATGAGCAGTTCTTC	CASSLASGGVYNEQFF
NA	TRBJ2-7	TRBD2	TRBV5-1	TGCGCCAGCAGCTTGGGTCTAGCGGCGTACTCCTACGAGCAGTACTTC	CASSLGLAAYSYEQYF
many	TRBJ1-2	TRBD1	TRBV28	TGTGCCAGCAGTTTATCCGCAGGGGGAGGGAACTATGGCTACACCTTC	CASSLSAGGGNYGYTF
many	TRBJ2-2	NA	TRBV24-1	TGTGCCACCAGTGATTGGAAAGGCCCCCCCGGGGAGCTGTTTTTT	CATSDWKGPPGELFF
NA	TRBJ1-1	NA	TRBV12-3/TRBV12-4	TGTGCCAGCAGTTTAAAGGGAGGAGCTTTCTTT	CASSLKGGAFF
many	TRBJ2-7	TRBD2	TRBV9	TGTGCCAGCAGCGTACAAGCGGGAGTCCCGGCCGAGCAGTACTTC	CASSVQAGVPAEQYF
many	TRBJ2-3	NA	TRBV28	TGTGCCAGCAGTTTGGTATGGGGCGGCAAAACAGATACGCAGTATTTT	CASSLVWGGKTDTQYF
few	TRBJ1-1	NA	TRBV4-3	TGCGCCAGCAGCCAAGGGCAGGGGTTAGACACTGAAGCTTTCTTT	CASSQGQGLDTEAFF
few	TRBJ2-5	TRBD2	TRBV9	TGTGCCAGCAGCGCTCCGGGACTAGCGGGAGAGACCCAGTACTTC	CASSAPGLAGETQYF
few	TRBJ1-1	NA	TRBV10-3	TGTGCCGCTGGACTGCTGAACACTGAAGCTTTCTTT	CAAGLLNTEAFF
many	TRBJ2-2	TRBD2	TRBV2	TGTGCCAGCAGCCTCGGACTAGCGGGACACACCGGGGAGCTGTTTTTT	CASSLGLAGHTGELFF
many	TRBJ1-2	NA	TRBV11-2	TGTGCCAGCAGCTTAGGAGGCAGGGGCTATGGCTACACCTTC	CASSLGGRGYGYTF
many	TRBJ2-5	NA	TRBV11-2	TGTGCCAGCAGCTTGAGGGACTTTCGAGAGACCCAGTACTTC	CASSLRDFRETQYF
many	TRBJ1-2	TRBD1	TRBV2	TGTGCCAGCAGCACTCAGGGGGCTAGCTATGGCTACACCTTC	CASSTQGASYGYTF
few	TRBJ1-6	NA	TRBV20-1	TGCAGTGCGTTTAACAGGAGAATTAATTCACCCCTCCACTTT	CSAFNRRINSPLHF
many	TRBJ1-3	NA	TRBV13	TGTGCCAGCAGCTTCCCTGGAAACACCATATATTTT	CASSFPGNTIYF
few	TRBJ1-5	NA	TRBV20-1	TGCAGTGCCCTGCCTCTGCCGGGATCCAATCAGCCCCAGCATTTT	CSALPLPGSNQPQHF
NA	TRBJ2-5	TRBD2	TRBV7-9	TGTGCCAGCAGCTCCCGGACTAGCGGGACCGGCCGGGGGACCCAGTACTTC	CASSSRTSGTGRGTQYF
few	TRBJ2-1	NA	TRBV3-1	TGTGCCAGCAGCCACGGGGGGCGTCCTCTCTACAATGAGCAGTTCTTC	CASSHGGRPLYNEQFF
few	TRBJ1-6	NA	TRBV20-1	TGCAGTGCTAGGTCGACAGGATATAATTCACCCCTCCACTTT	CSARSTGYNSPLHF
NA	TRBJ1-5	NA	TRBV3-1	TGTGCCAGCAGCCACGACAGGTACAATCAGCCCCAGCATTTT	CASSHDRYNQPQHF
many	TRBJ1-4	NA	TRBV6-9	TGTGCCAGCAGCTACTTCGAGGCGGGGTTACTGTTTTTT	CASSYFEAGLLFF
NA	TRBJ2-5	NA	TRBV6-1	TGTGCCAGCACGCCCCAGCGGGTAGCCGCTCGGGAGACCCAGTACTTC	CASTPQRVAARETQYF
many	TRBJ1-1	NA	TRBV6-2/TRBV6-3	TGTGCCAGCAGTTACAGGGTTCACACTGAAGCTTTCTTT	CASSYRVHTEAFF
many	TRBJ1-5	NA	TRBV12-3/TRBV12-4	TGTGCCAGCAGTTTTGGGGACTCTGGCAATCAGCCCCAGCATTTT	CASSFGDSGNQPQHF
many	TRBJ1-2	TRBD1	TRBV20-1	TGCAGTGCTAGTCCAGGGGGGGGGTATGGCTACACCTTC	CSASPGGGYGYTF